One sample yielded the 19 T cell receptor beta chains listed below, sequenced in a study of T-cell memory formation after mild COVID-19. MiXCR, run by TCRdb on the 5' RACE reads, gives a single entry per CDR3 protein. Of about 290,000 distinct CDR3 sequences in the sample, roughly 15% are singletons; the top ten hold 22%. Sequenced material: PBMCs or a T cell subset sorted from them (not recorded which). These receptor sequences come from a man aged 18 to 35 who had mild COVID-19 (a few samples of this study predate the infection). Cell type and time point are not known.

V gene TRBV15 combines with J gene TRBJ1-5; tentative D call: TRBD1 (6 bases). CDR3 size: 16 residues. The germline CDR1 and CDR2 sequences are LNHNV and YYDKDF (reference sequence). V was shortened by 3 bases and J by 4 bases, with 16 bases between the two germline ends. The CDR3, as DNA: TGTGCCACCAGCAGGGGAGGGACACTAGTAAATCAGCCCCAGCATTTT. Its protein product is CATSRGGTLVNQPQHF. Together with reference TRBV15 and TRBJ1-5, the CDR3 gives the full variable domain: DAMVIQNPRYQVTQFGKPVTLSCSQTLNHNVMYWYQQKSSQAPKLLFHYYDKDFNNEADTPDNFQSRRPNTSFCFLDIRSPGLGDTAMYLCATSRGGTLVNQPQHFGDGTRLSIL.

This clonotype was seen a handful of times. This rearrangement joins TRBV4-1 to TRBJ2-7, with 11 bases identical to TRBD2. After removal of 4 bases from V and 4 bases from J, the junction contained 6 bases not matched to a gene. The CDR3 totals 15 residues. Germline V gene lookup returns CDR1 MGHRA and CDR2 YSYEKL. The CDR3 is CASSLTSSGGYEQYF. CDR3 nucleotide sequence: TGCGCCAGCAGCCTAACCTCTAGCGGGGGGTACGAGCAGTACTTC.

The table lists this clonotype with a few counts. The V gene is TRBV4-2, the J gene TRBJ2-2; TRBD2 aligns across 10 bases. This CDR3 region has 16 residues. CDR1 LGHNA and CDR2 YNFKEQ come from the germline V gene. V shed 0 bases, J shed 6 bases, and the junction held 4 bases outside the gene matches. The CDR3, as DNA: TGTGCCAGCAGCCAAGATGTCCTAGCGGGGGCCGGGGAGCTGTTTTTT. Protein: CASSQDVLAGAGELFF.

This chain uses TRBV25-1 with TRBJ2-3; TRBD1 agrees at 8 bases. Germline V gene sequence: CDR1 MGHDK, CDR2 SYGVNS. The CDR3 loop spans 14 amino acids. With 1 base clipped from V and 5 bases from J, the junction kept 2 bases outside the gene matches. CDR3 residues: CASSEFDRGDTQYF. The CDR3 DNA follows: TGTGCCAGCAGTGAATTCGACAGGGGAGATACGCAGTATTTT.

V and J are TRBV6-1 and TRBJ2-1; 13 positions agree with TRBD2. Unmatched junction bases numbered 3, after V lost 7 bases and J lost 3 bases. The germline CDR1 and CDR2 sequences are MNHNS and SASEGT. CDR3 size: 15 residues. CDR3 sequence: CASNGLAGVYNEQFF. CDR3 coding DNA: TGTGCCAGCAATGGACTAGCGGGGGTCTACAATGAGCAGTTCTTC.

This clonotype was counted a few times. The chain couples TRBV6-4 to TRBJ2-1; no definite D call. This CDR3 has 12 residues. Germline V gives CDR1 MRHNA, CDR2 SNTAGT. Trimming removed 6 bases from V and 4 bases from J, with 7 bases in between. This CDR3 reads CASRGPYNEQFF. The DNA of the CDR3 is TGTGCCAGCAGAGGACCTTACAATGAGCAGTTCTTC.

This clonotype was counted at least ten times. The chain joins TRBV6-5 to TRBJ1-1; possibly TRBD1 for D (6 bases). Germline CDR1 and CDR2: MNHEY and SVGAGI. The V and J ends lost 6 bases and 10 bases respectively, with 15 bases between them. This CDR3 comprises 12 residues. The CDR3 DNA sequence: TGTGCCAGCAGCTCAAACAGGGTTAGAGCTTTCTTT. This gives the protein CASSSNRVRAFF.

The chain is built from TRBV28 and TRBJ1-1; D remains ambiguous. CDR1 is MDHEN and CDR2 is SYDVKM in the germline V gene. This CDR3 is built from 15 residues. With 7 bases removed from V and 3 bases from J, the gap between germline ends came to 18 bases. CDR3 amino acids: CASTPRRNRDTEAFF. The CDR3 DNA reads as TGTGCCAGCACCCCGAGGAGAAATAGGGACACTGAAGCTTTCTTT.

V gene TRBV6-2 or TRBV6-3 combines with J gene TRBJ1-1, with unresolved D. This CDR3 region has 13 residues. The V and J ends lost 2 bases and 6 bases respectively, with 10 bases between them. The germline CDR1 and CDR2 sequences are MNHEY and SVGEGT. CDR3 nucleotides: TGTGCCAGCAGTTACGTCTCTACCGCTGAAGCTTTCTTT. Amino acid sequence: CASSYVSTAEAFF.

This rearrangement joins TRBV12-3 or TRBV12-4 to TRBJ1-1, with D uncertain. Deletions cut 6 bases from V and 2 bases from J, with 7 bases between. The CDR3 contains 12 residues. The CDR3 sequence: CASSYVNTEAFF. CDR3 nucleotides: TGTGCCAGCAGCTACGTCAACACTGAAGCTTTCTTT.

This chain joins TRBV5-6 and TRBJ2-7, with a weak D call TRBD1 (5 bases). The CDR3 length is 12 residues. The germline V gene has CDR1 SGHDT and CDR2 YYEEEE. V gave up 4 bases and J gave up 3 bases, with 8 bases separating them. For the CDR3, the DNA is TGTGCCAGCAGCCAGGGTAACTACGAGCAGTACGTC. Its translation is CASSQGNYEQYV.

This clonotype was counted only a few times. The rearrangement links TRBV20-1 to TRBJ2-3, with 8 positions matching TRBD2. The CDR3 is 16 residues long. Losses at the gene ends were 1 base for V and 2 bases for J; bases not matched to a gene: 8. Germline V lookup: CDR1 DFQATT, CDR2 SNEGSKA (reference sequence). The CDR3 region has the DNA TGCAGTGCTAGAGGGGGGCTAGCGGGCACCACAGATACGCAGTATTTT. Translated: CSARGGLAGTTDTQYF.

This clonotype was detected many times. The chain employs TRBV11-2 and TRBJ1-5; D not resolved. Germline V gene lookup returns CDR1 SGHAT and CDR2 FQNNGV. The CDR3 has 15 amino acids. Trimming cost V 1 base and J 0 bases, with 7 bases left between them. The CDR3 sequence is CASSLAEGSNQPQHF. CDR3 in DNA: TGTGCCAGCAGCTTAGCGGAGGGTAGCAATCAGCCCCAGCATTTT.

There are a few counts of this clonotype. The V call is TRBV27, the J call TRBJ2-7, with D perhaps matching TRBD2 (5 bases). CDR3 length: 13 amino acids. V lost 3 bases, J lost 2 bases, and 8 bases lay in between. Germline CDR1 reads MNHEY; CDR2 reads SMNVEV (reference sequence). CDR3 loop: CASSFGSAYEQYF. Written as DNA, the CDR3 is TGTGCCAGCAGTTTTGGTAGCGCCTACGAGCAGTACTTC.

This clonotype was seen ten or more times. The V call is TRBV9, the J call TRBJ2-5; D may be TRBD1 or TRBD2 (5 bases each). The germline V and J ends were trimmed by 1 base and 0 bases, with 13 bases remaining between them. CDR1 and CDR2 (germline): SGDLS, YYNGEE. The CDR3 has 16 amino acids. The DNA of the CDR3 is TGTGCCAGCAGCGTATACTCCGGGACCAACCAAGAGACCCAGTACTTC. This codes for CASSVYSGTNQETQYF.

The table lists this clonotype with many counts. The chain joins TRBV10-3 to TRBJ2-2; no definite D call. CDR3 length: 13 residues. V was shortened by 3 bases and J by 6 bases, with 8 bases between the two germline ends. Germline-derived CDR1 and CDR2 are ENHRY and SYGVKD. The CDR3 DNA is TGTGCCATCAGTGACAAGAGGCCCGGGGAGCTGTTTTTT. It yields the protein CAISDKRPGELFF.

V and J are TRBV29-1 and TRBJ1-1; no definite D call. The germline V gene has CDR1 SQVTM and CDR2 ANQGSEA. There are 13 residues in the CDR3. V shed 2 bases and J shed 2 bases, with 9 bases lying between them. The CDR3 DNA reads TGCAGCGTTGAAAACATGGGAAACACTGAAGCTTTCTTT. Translating gives CSVENMGNTEAFF.

The CDR3, as DNA: TGTGCCAGCAGTAGGACAGGGTCCAACGTGGGCTATGGCTACACCTTC. Translation: CASSRTGSNVGYGYTF. V gene TRBV27 combines with J gene TRBJ1-2; 8 positions agree with TRBD1. This CDR3 is built from 16 residues. Trimming took 5 bases from V and 4 from J; bases not matched to a gene: 12. CDR1 MNHEY and CDR2 SMNVEV come from the germline V gene (reference sequence).

The rearrangement links TRBV2 to TRBJ1-1; D uncertain. Trimming left V 2 bases short and J 2 bases short, with 6 bases between. The CDR3 length is 13 residues. CDR1 and CDR2 from the germline V gene are SNHLY and FYNNEI. The CDR3 loop reads CASSEQSNTEAFF. Here the CDR3 DNA reads TGTGCCAGCAGTGAACAGAGCAACACTGAAGCTTTCTTT.